This TCR beta chain was recovered during a study of STAT3 mutations in large granular lymphocyte leukemia. Study-level findings and limits: In some patients, a small highly pathogenic clone possibly went undetected. In T-cell large granular lymphocyte leukemia, about half of patients showed multiple immunodominant subclonotypes. All newly emerging clones after therapy were STAT3 wild type.

The CDR3 is 14 amino acids. Assay used: immunoSEQ multiplex PCR; TCRdb lists only in-frame clones, some missing. The repertoire consists of under 35,000 clones, with around three quarters occurring once and the leading ten covering over 25%. Of note for this clone: As yet, its antigen is unknown.

Material: peripheral blood mononuclear cells. This receptor was taken from a woman in her forties or fifties with T-cell large granular lymphocyte leukemia. Some clones in this sample may be carry-over from other donors' samples. The gene calls are TRBV21-1 and TRBJ1-2. TRBV21-1 is reported as a pseudogene. The CDR3 sequence is CASSKVWGDYGYTF. The CDR3 bases are TGTGCCAGCAGCAAAGTGTGGGGTGACTATGGCTACACCTTC.